Listed here are 12 T cell receptor beta chains from one sample, sequenced in a study of blood T cells in healthy people across ages. Sample-barcoded 5' priming and a J-beta primer mix drove a second PCR of roughly 7 to 11 cycles. TCRdb independently ran MiXCR on the 5' RACE reads; one entry per CDR3 protein. The sample carries some 800,000 distinct CDR3 sequences, around 25% recorded once. The same data also contributed to another study, on T cells of mothers and their children.

Sequences were obtained from blood. The receptors come from a boy aged 10-17 years in good health.

This clonotype has only a few counts. This rearrangement joins TRBV7-2 to TRBJ2-3; D gene ambiguous. CDR1 is SGHTA, CDR2 FQGNSA, per germline. Trimming took 0 bases from V and 6 from J, leaving 13 bases between them. The CDR3 is 15 residues long. CDR3 sequence (DNA): TGTGCCAGCAGCTTAGCGACTGGCAGAACGGATACGCAGTATTTT. It translates to CASSLATGRTDTQYF. The full variable domain, with the rest looked up from reference TRBV7-2 and TRBJ2-3, is GAGVSQSPSNKVTEKGKDVELRCDPISGHTALYWYRQSLGQGLEFLIYFQGNSAPDKSGLPSDRFSAERTGGSVSTLTIQRTQQEDSAVYLCASSLATGRTDTQYFGPGTRLTVL.

The rearrangement links TRBV4-3 to TRBJ2-2, with D hard to call. The germline CDR1 and CDR2 sequences are LGHNA and YSLEER. Trimming shortened V by 0 bases and J by 0 bases, and 8 bases separated the two germline ends. CDR3 length: 16 amino acids. CDR3 in amino acids: CASSQDWRSNTGELFF. DNA for the CDR3: TGCGCCAGCAGCCAAGACTGGCGGTCGAACACCGGGGAGCTGTTTTTT.

This clonotype was observed a few times. CDR3 DNA: TGTGCCAGCTCCTCTGACTTCTCCGAGCAGTACTTC. Amino acids: CASSSDFSEQYF. The chain couples TRBV18 to TRBJ2-7; D call uncertain. Germline V gene sequence: CDR1 KGHSH, CDR2 LQKENI. The CDR3 sequence is 12 residues long. V lost 6 bases and J 6 bases, leaving 12 bases between the germline ends.

This chain connects TRBV24-1 to TRBJ2-2, with D possibly being TRBD2 (5 bases). Deletions cut 4 bases from V and 0 bases from J, with 8 bases between. CDR3 size: 15 residues. Germline CDR1 and CDR2: KGHDR and SFDVKD. The CDR3, as DNA: TGTGCCACCAGTGACGCCGGGACGAACACCGGGGAGCTGTTTTTT. Protein: CATSDAGTNTGELFF.

This clonotype was picked up a small number of times. The chain is built from TRBV27 and TRBJ1-4; 7 nucleotides agree with TRBD1. The CDR3 is made up of 13 amino acids. CDR1 MNHEY and CDR2 SMNVEV come from the germline V gene (reference sequence). The junction had 6 bases not matched to a gene; V was cut back by 6 bases and J by 8 bases. The CDR3 DNA reads TGTGCCAGCAGCAGCGACAGGGTCGAAAAACTGTTTTTT. Its translation: CASSSDRVEKLFF.

J is TRBJ1-5 and V is TRBV28; 8 bases map to TRBD1. CDR1 MDHEN and CDR2 SYDVKM come from the germline V gene. V lost 3 bases and J lost 5; bases outside the gene matches: 12. The CDR3 is 17 residues long. CDR3 amino acids: CASSLGQGQGDDQPQHF. The DNA for the CDR3 is TGTGCCAGCAGTTTGGGTCAAGGACAGGGAGACGATCAGCCCCAGCATTTT.

This clonotype was seen a handful of times. This chain joins TRBV7-2 and TRBJ1-4; 9 nucleotides line up with TRBD1. Germline CDR1 reads SGHTA; CDR2 reads FQGNSA. The CDR3 runs to 14 residues. Trimming at V came to 7 bases and at J to 6 bases, leaving 6 bases not matched to a gene. This chain's CDR3 is CASTKDRGHEKLFF. The CDR3 bases are TGTGCCAGCACTAAGGACAGGGGACATGAAAAACTGTTTTTT.

V gene TRBV27 combines with J gene TRBJ2-7; TRBD2 aligns across 9 bases. The V and J ends lost 5 bases and 4 bases, in that order; junction bases with no gene match: 9. CDR1 MNHEY and CDR2 SMNVEV come from the germline V gene (reference sequence). The CDR3 is 15 residues long. CDR3 coding DNA: TGTGCCAGCAGTGGCGAGGCTAGCGGGACGTACGAGCAGTACTTC. It specifies CASSGEASGTYEQYF.

This clonotype has only one observation. V usage is TRBV12-3 or TRBV12-4 and J usage is TRBJ1-5; unclear D gene. The CDR3 length is 14 residues. V shed 7 bases and J shed 3 bases, with 13 bases lying between them. This CDR3 reads CASTPTYSNQPQHF. CDR3 nucleotide sequence: TGTGCCAGCACCCCAACTTATTCCAATCAGCCCCAGCATTTT.

The chain is built from TRBV4-3 and TRBJ1-4; D is ambiguous. Germline values: CDR1 LGHNA, CDR2 YSLEER. Trimming stripped 0 bases from V and 5 bases from J, with 13 bases between. This CDR3 has 16 amino acids. CDR3 DNA sequence: TGCGCCAGCAGCCAAGAACCTAACAGTCGGAATGAAAAACTGTTTTTT. It codes for CASSQEPNSRNEKLFF.

This clonotype appeared a few times. The chain has TRBV9 and TRBJ1-6, with D possibly matching TRBD1 (5 bases). CDR1 is SGDLS and CDR2 is YYNGEE in the germline V gene. Trimming removed 0 bases at V and 10 bases at J, with 11 bases between. CDR3 size: 14 residues. CDR3 coding DNA: TGTGCCAGCAGCGTAGGGGGGACGGGGTCACCCCTCCACTTT. Translated, it gives CASSVGGTGSPLHF.

The chain combines TRBV5-6 with TRBJ2-5; D unclear. Trimming pared 3 bases from V and 4 bases from J, leaving 25 bases between. CDR3 length: 18 amino acids. Germline lookup yields CDR1 SGHDT and CDR2 YYEEEE. CDR3 region: CASSSRETTFLVRETQYF. The CDR3 nucleotides read TGTGCCAGCAGCTCCCGAGAGACGACATTTCTCGTAAGAGAGACCCAGTACTTC.